Sequencing of this T cell receptor (beta chain) was carried out in a study of blood T cells in healthy people across ages. Study overall: Template switching recovered approximately one barcoded beta molecule for every two T cells.

Primers used in a second PCR of about 7 to 11 cycles were a sample-barcoded 5' primer and a J-beta primer mix. Each cDNA molecule received a tag from a template-switch adaptor that had 12 random nucleotides. Via MiXCR, TCRdb re-called the 5' RACE reads, giving one row per CDR3 protein. The sample consists of 540,000 or so distinct CDR3 sequences, roughly 29% of them appearing once. Sequencing was carried out using blood. The sequence was collected from a woman between 70 and 85 years old in good health.

CDR3: CASSRQGTSGGSSYNEQFF. The CDR3 region has the DNA TGTGCCAGCTCACGGCAGGGGACTAGCGGGGGGAGCTCCTACAATGAGCAGTTCTTC. This chain links TRBV18 with TRBJ2-1; 15 nucleotides line up with TRBD2. The J segment lost 0 bases and the V segment lost 4 bases, leaving 7 bases of the junction unmatched. Germline-derived CDR1 and CDR2 are KGHSH and LQKENI. The CDR3 covers 19 residues.